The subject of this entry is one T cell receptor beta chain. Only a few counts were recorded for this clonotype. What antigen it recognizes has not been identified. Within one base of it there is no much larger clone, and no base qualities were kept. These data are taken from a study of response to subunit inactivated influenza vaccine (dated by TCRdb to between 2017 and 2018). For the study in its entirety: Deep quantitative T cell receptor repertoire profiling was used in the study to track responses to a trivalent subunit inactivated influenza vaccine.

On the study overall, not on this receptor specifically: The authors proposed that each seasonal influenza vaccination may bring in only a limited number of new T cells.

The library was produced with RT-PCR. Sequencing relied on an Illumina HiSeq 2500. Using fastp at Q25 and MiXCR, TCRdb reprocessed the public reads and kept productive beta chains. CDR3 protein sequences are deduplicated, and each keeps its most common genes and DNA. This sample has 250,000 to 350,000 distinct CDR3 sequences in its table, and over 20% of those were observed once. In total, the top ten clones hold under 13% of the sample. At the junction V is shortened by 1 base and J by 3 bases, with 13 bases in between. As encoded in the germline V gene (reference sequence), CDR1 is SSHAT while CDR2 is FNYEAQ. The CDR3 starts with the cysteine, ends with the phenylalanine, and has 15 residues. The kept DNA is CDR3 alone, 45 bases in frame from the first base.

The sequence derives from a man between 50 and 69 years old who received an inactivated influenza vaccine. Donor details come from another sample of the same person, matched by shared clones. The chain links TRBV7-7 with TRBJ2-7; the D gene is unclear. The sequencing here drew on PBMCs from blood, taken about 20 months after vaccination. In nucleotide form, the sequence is TGTGCCAGCAGCTTAGACACCGGAGTAGGCTACGAGCAGTACTTC. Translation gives CASSLDTGVGYEQYF.